Listed here are 23 T cell receptor beta chains from one sample, sequenced in a study of cytomegalovirus exposure and HLA in healthy donors. PCR used 60 Vbeta primers and 13 Jbeta primers. Generated by immunoSEQ multiplex PCR, the TCRdb table keeps only in-frame clones and is missing some. Of 100,000 to 150,000 clones listed, more than 75% were seen once; the top ten hold under 1.5%. The sequenced sample consisted of PBMCs. The receptors here all came from a female donor in good health and CMV-seronegative.

For the CDR3, the DNA is TGCGCCAGCAGCTTGGAGGGAGGTTCCAATGAGCAGTTCTTC. As protein: CASSLEGGSNEQFF. The chain has TRBV5-1 and TRBJ2-1, with D maybe TRBD2 (6 bases). Germline V gene sequence: CDR1 SGHRS, CDR2 YFSETQ. The CDR3 is 14 residues long. V was trimmed by 0 bases and J by 6 bases, leaving 10 bases between them.

This chain links TRBV6-5 with TRBJ2-5; 7 bases are a match to TRBD2. The last part of the DNA fits TRBJ2-7 better; the J call may be wrong. The CDR3 totals 15 residues. CDR1 and CDR2 (germline): MNHEY, SVGAGI. This CDR3 is CASSSGAGLSYEQYF. The CDR3 DNA reads as TGTGCCAGCAGCTCCGGAGCGGGACTCTCCTACGAGCAGTACTTC.

This clone has just a few counts. This rearrangement joins TRBV28 to TRBJ2-2, with a weak D call TRBD2 (6 bases). Germline assignment: CDR1 MDHEN and CDR2 SYDVKM. V was trimmed by 6 bases and J by 4 bases, leaving 15 bases between them. This CDR3 comprises 15 residues. CDR3 residues: CASSSLGGGTGELFF. DNA for the CDR3: TGTGCCAGCAGCTCTCTGGGGGGAGGCACCGGGGAGCTGTTTTTT. The full variable domain, rest sourced from reference TRBV28 and TRBJ2-2, is DVKVTQSSRYLVKRTGEKVFLECVQDMDHENMFWYRQDPGLGLRLIYFSYDVKMKEKGDIPEGYSVSREKKERFSLILESASTNQTSMYLCASSSLGGGTGELFFGEGSRLTVL.

V usage is TRBV9 and J usage is TRBJ2-5, with D perhaps matching TRBD2 (5 bases). CDR3 length equals 15 residues. Germline V gene lookup returns CDR1 SGDLS and CDR2 YYNGEE. Trimming removed 2 bases from V and 5 bases from J, with 16 bases in between. CDR3 amino acids: CASSVTDSDQETQYF. Here the CDR3 DNA reads TGTGCCAGCAGCGTGACGGATAGCGATCAGGAGACCCAGTACTTC.

The V gene is TRBV28, the J gene TRBJ2-7; 7 positions agree with TRBD2. The CDR3 covers 13 residues. With 5 bases clipped from V and 6 bases from J, the junction kept 7 bases outside the gene matches. Germline lookup yields CDR1 MDHEN and CDR2 SYDVKM. As DNA, the CDR3 is TGTGCCAGCAGTCCCGCCGGGGGGATCGAGCAGTACTTC. Encoded protein: CASSPAGGIEQYF. Filled out from reference TRBV28 and TRBJ2-7, the complete variable domain reads DVKVTQSSRYLVKRTGEKVFLECVQDMDHENMFWYRQDPGLGLRLIYFSYDVKMKEKGDIPEGYSVSREKKERFSLILESASTNQTSMYLCASSPAGGIEQYFGPGTRLTVT.

This chain connects TRBV2 to TRBJ2-7; 7 bases line up with TRBD1. Losses at the gene ends were 6 bases for V and 7 bases for J; bases not matched to a gene: 9. The CDR3 consists of 13 residues. Germline values: CDR1 SNHLY, CDR2 FYNNEI. The CDR3 is CASRATGAGEQYF. As DNA, the CDR3 is TGTGCCAGCAGAGCCACAGGGGCGGGTGAGCAGTACTTC. Variable domain in full (rest from reference TRBV2 and TRBJ2-7): EPEVTQTPSHQVTQMGQEVILRCVPISNHLYFYWYRQILGQKVEFLVSFYNNEISEKSEIFDDQFSVERPDGSNFTLKIRSTKLEDSAMYFCASRATGAGEQYFGPGTRLTVT.

This clone was detected only a few times. This chain uses TRBV6-1 with TRBJ1-3; weak D call: TRBD1 (6 bases). The germline CDR1 and CDR2 sequences are MNHNS and SASEGT. This CDR3 has 13 residues. Trimming removed 6 bases at V and 0 bases at J, with 6 bases between. In nucleotides, the CDR3 is TGTGCCAGCAGGGACAGCTCTGGAAACACCATATATTTT. This sequence encodes CASRDSSGNTIYF.

This clone was found a few times. The same CDR3 is also encoded by other DNA sequences in this sample. The chain couples TRBV5-1 to TRBJ2-3; D possibly corresponds to TRBD1 (5 bases). The ends were cut back, 0 bases at V and 4 bases at J, with 9 bases in the middle. This CDR3 has 14 residues. Germline V CDR1 and CDR2: SGHRS, YFSETQ. CDR3 nucleotide sequence: TGCGCCAGCAGCTTGGGGCAGGGCCCAGATACGCAGTATTTT. This sequence encodes CASSLGQGPDTQYF.

The chain joins TRBV19 to TRBJ2-5; TRBD2 might be the D (5 bases). TRBJ2-7 matches the DNA end more closely, so the J call is doubtful. Germline lookup yields CDR1 LNHDA and CDR2 SQIVND (reference sequence). The CDR3 consists of 13 residues. The CDR3 sequence: CASSIDGGYEQYF. The DNA for the CDR3 is TGTGCCAGTAGTATAGACGGAGGATACGAGCAGTACTTC.

This chain connects TRBV28 to TRBJ2-7; 9 nucleotides agree with TRBD1. CDR1 and CDR2 (germline): MDHEN, SYDVKM. The CDR3 runs to 14 residues. Germline trimming cut 6 bases from V and 4 bases from J; bases unmatched to any gene: 7. The CDR3 protein is CASRGQGEGYEQYF. CDR3 coding DNA: TGTGCCAGCAGGGGACAGGGAGAGGGTTACGAGCAGTACTTC.

V is TRBV2 and J is TRBJ1-1; D unclear. The length of the CDR3 is 14 residues. Per germline, CDR1 SNHLY and CDR2 FYNNEI. Trimming removed 7 bases from V and 4 bases from J, with 16 bases in between. The CDR3 bases are TGTGCCAGCAACCGCGGCGGGGAATCCACTGAAGCTTTCTTT. This sequence encodes CASNRGGESTEAFF.

The chain employs TRBV28 and TRBJ1-5, with a tentative D call TRBD1 (6 bases). In germline, CDR1 is MDHEN, CDR2 SYDVKM. Trimming shortened V by 1 base and J by 2 bases, and 9 bases separated the two germline ends. The CDR3 is 15 residues long. The CDR3 sequence is CASSLYREGNQPQHF. CDR3 in DNA: TGTGCCAGCAGTTTATACAGGGAAGGCAATCAGCCCCAGCATTTT. Looking up the rest from reference TRBV28 and TRBJ1-5 gives the full variable domain: DVKVTQSSRYLVKRTGEKVFLECVQDMDHENMFWYRQDPGLGLRLIYFSYDVKMKEKGDIPEGYSVSREKKERFSLILESASTNQTSMYLCASSLYREGNQPQHFGDGTRLSIL.

In this sample, this clone turned up a few times. V gene TRBV2 combines with J gene TRBJ1-5; D gene unclear. Trimming left V 6 bases short and J 5 bases short, with 11 bases between. Germline CDR1 reads SNHLY; CDR2 reads FYNNEI. The CDR3 is 13 residues long. In DNA form, the CDR3 reads TGTGCCAGCAGCCTGGAGAGGGATCAGCCCCAGCATTTT. Amino acids: CASSLERDQPQHF.

J is TRBJ2-5 and V is TRBV4-1; 7 nucleotides agree with TRBD1. Germline-derived CDR1 and CDR2 are MGHRA and YSYEKL. V lost 1 base and J lost 2; bases outside the gene matches: 7. The length of the CDR3 is 16 residues. The CDR3 sequence: CASSQAGTVRQETQYF. The CDR3 DNA reads TGCGCCAGCAGCCAAGCCGGGACAGTGAGGCAAGAGACCCAGTACTTC.

This clone was seen only a few times. The V gene is TRBV18, the J gene TRBJ2-3, with unresolved D. This CDR3 has 13 residues. V was shortened by 1 base and J by 4 bases, with 6 bases between the two germline ends. Per germline, CDR1 KGHSH and CDR2 LQKENI. The CDR3 spells CASSPRLADTQYF. CDR3 DNA sequence: TGTGCCAGCTCACCACGACTCGCAGATACGCAGTATTTT.

The J gene is TRBJ1-2, the V gene TRBV9; a weak D match, TRBD1 (5 bases). The ends were cut back, 4 bases at V and 2 bases at J, with 18 bases in the middle. The CDR3 is 16 amino acids. Germline CDR1 is SGDLS and CDR2 is YYNGEE. The CDR3 region is CASSSRGGQKNYGYTF. The CDR3 DNA reads TGTGCCAGCAGCTCCCGGGGAGGACAAAAGAACTATGGCTACACCTTC.

The CDR3, as DNA: TGTGCCAGCAGTTCGAGGGCTAGCGGTAACACCGGGGAGCTGTTTTTT. It yields the protein CASSSRASGNTGELFF. This chain links TRBV6-5 with TRBJ2-2; 7 nucleotides agree with TRBD2. The CDR3 has 16 residues. The V gene end was trimmed by 4 bases and the J gene end by 2 bases; junction bases not matched to a gene: 7. Germline V gene lookup returns CDR1 MNHEY and CDR2 SVGAGI.

The chain combines TRBV9 with TRBJ1-2, with TRBD1 identical over 8 bases. Looked up from germline, CDR1 is SGDLS and CDR2 is YYNGEE. This CDR3 spans 14 amino acids. V was pared by 0 bases and J by 4 bases, with 2 bases of the junction left unmatched. The CDR3 spells CASSVGTGPYGYTF. As DNA, the CDR3 is TGTGCCAGCAGCGTAGGGACAGGGCCCTATGGCTACACCTTC.

Note on this clone: In the same sample, other DNA sequences code for this CDR3. The J gene is TRBJ2-7, the V gene TRBV7-2, with a tentative D call TRBD1 (6 bases). Germline loops: CDR1 SGHTA, CDR2 FQGNSA. V was cut by 1 base and J by 5 bases, with 6 bases left in between. The CDR3 consists of 12 residues. The CDR3 reads CASSLDRDEQYF. In DNA form, the CDR3 reads TGTGCCAGCAGCTTAGACAGGGACGAGCAGTACTTC. The full variable domain, rest sourced from reference TRBV7-2 and TRBJ2-7, is GAGVSQSPSNKVTEKGKDVELRCDPISGHTALYWYRQSLGQGLEFLIYFQGNSAPDKSGLPSDRFSAERTGGSVSTLTIQRTQQEDSAVYLCASSLDRDEQYFGPGTRLTVT.

The rearrangement joins TRBV7-9 to TRBJ1-1; D perhaps matches TRBD1 (6 bases). V lost 4 bases to trimming and J lost 5 bases, with 17 bases between them. This CDR3 has 15 residues. The germline V gene has CDR1 SEHNR and CDR2 FQNEAQ (reference sequence). The CDR3: CASSSGSGVRTEAFF. As DNA, the CDR3 is TGTGCCAGCAGCTCGGGATCAGGGGTTCGAACTGAAGCTTTCTTT.

Turning to this clone: The sample has other DNA sequences that encode this CDR3 too. The CDR3 bases are TGTGCCAGCAGCTCCGGGGGGCAGCCCCAGCATTTT. Translating gives CASSSGGQPQHF. This chain uses TRBV28 with TRBJ1-5; D is possibly TRBD1 (5 bases). The CDR3 is 12 amino acids. Between the trimmed V and J ends, which lost 6 bases and 7 bases, there was a span of 10 bases. Germline V CDR1 and CDR2: MDHEN, SYDVKM.

The chain is built from TRBV7-2 and TRBJ2-5; D possibly corresponds to TRBD2 (5 bases). The length of the CDR3 is 14 residues. V was cut by 5 bases and J by 4 bases, with 14 bases left in between. From germline, CDR1 is SGHTA and CDR2 FQGNSA. The CDR3 protein is CASSPTMAGETQYF. The CDR3 coding sequence is TGTGCCAGCAGCCCCACCATGGCGGGAGAGACCCAGTACTTC.

V usage is TRBV11-2 and J usage is TRBJ2-3; D might be TRBD1 (6 bases). The germline gives CDR1 SGHAT, CDR2 FQNNGV. The V gene lost 3 bases and the J gene lost 2 bases, with 9 bases spanning the gap. CDR3 length equals 14 residues. This CDR3 is CASSLGAATDTQYF. The CDR3 DNA is TGTGCCAGCAGCTTGGGGGCAGCCACAGATACGCAGTATTTT. Combining the CDR3 with reference TRBV11-2 and TRBJ2-3 gives the whole variable domain EAGVAQSPRYKIIEKRQSVAFWCNPISGHATLYWYQQILGQGPKLLIQFQNNGVVDDSQLPKDRFSAERLKGVDSTLKIQPAKLEDSAVYLCASSLGAATDTQYFGPGTRLTVL.